This T cell receptor beta chain was captured in a study of control samples from healthy donors and cancer patients. Germline V gene sequence: CDR1 SGHKS, CDR2 YYEKEE (reference sequence). J gave up 7 bases and V 5 bases, and 7 bases lay outside the gene matches. This CDR3 is built from 14 residues. The protocol was immunoSEQ multiplex PCR, while the TCRdb copy is restricted to in-frame clones and leaves out a portion. The sample yields around 120,000 clones, about 94% seen once. This sequence originates from a man between 25 and 39 years old in good health. V gene TRBV5-5 combines with J gene TRBJ1-4; 8 nucleotides align to TRBD1. The sequencing input was blood. The CDR3 spells CASRPGGVGEKLFF. CDR3 bases: TGTGCCAGCAGGCCAGGGGGCGTCGGTGAAAAACTGTTTTTT.